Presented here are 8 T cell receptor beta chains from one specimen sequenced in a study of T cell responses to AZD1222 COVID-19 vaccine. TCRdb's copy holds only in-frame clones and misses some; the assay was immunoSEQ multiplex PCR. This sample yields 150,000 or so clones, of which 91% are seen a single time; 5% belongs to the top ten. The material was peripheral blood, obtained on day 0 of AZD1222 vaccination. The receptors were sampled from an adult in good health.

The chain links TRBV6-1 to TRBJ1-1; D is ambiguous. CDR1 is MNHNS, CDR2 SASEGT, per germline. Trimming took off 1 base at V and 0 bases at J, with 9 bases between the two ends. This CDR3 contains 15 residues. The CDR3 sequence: CASSEGGGLNTEAFF. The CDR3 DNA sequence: TGTGCCAGCAGTGAAGGGGGAGGGCTGAACACTGAAGCTTTCTTT.

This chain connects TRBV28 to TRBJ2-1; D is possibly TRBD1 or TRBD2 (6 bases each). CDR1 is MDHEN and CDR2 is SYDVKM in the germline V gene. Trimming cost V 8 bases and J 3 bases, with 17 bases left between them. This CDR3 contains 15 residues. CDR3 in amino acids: CASLTGGDIYNEQFF. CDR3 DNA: TGTGCCAGCCTCACCGGGGGCGATATCTACAATGAGCAGTTCTTC.

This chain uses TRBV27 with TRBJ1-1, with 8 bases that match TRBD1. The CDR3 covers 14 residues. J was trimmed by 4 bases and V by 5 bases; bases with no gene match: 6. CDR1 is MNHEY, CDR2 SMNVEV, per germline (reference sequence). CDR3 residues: CASSPTGAGTEAFF. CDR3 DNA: TGTGCCAGCAGTCCGACAGGGGCGGGCACTGAAGCTTTCTTT.

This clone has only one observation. The CDR3 region is CASSTPGTPGNTIYF. CDR3 in DNA: TGTGCCAGTAGTACACCCGGGACTCCTGGAAACACCATATATTTT. This chain joins TRBV19 and TRBJ1-3; D is perhaps TRBD1 (5 bases). This CDR3 is 15 amino acids long. The V end was cut by 4 bases, the J end by 2 bases, with 12 bases between. Germline V lookup: CDR1 LNHDA, CDR2 SQIVND (reference sequence).

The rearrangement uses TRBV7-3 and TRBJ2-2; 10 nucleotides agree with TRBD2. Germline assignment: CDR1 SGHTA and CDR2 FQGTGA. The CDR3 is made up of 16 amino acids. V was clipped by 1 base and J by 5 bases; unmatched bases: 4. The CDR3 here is CASSLIPAGGTGELFF. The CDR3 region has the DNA TGTGCCAGCAGCTTAATTCCAGCGGGAGGGACCGGGGAGCTGTTTTTT.

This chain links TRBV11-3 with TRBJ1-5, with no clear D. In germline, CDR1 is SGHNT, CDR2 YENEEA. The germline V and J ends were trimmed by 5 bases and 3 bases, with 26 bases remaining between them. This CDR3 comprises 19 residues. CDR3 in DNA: TGTGCCAGCAGCCTAAGACTCCCAAATGGAAAGGGTCCCAATCAGCCCCAGCATTTT. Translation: CASSLRLPNGKGPNQPQHF.

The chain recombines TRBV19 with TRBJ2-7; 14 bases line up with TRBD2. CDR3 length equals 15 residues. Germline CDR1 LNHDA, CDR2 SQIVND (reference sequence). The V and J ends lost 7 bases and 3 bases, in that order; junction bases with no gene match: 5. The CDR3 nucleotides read TGTGCCAGTACCCGAGGGACTAGCGGGAGCTACGAGCAGTACTTC. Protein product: CASTRGTSGSYEQYF.

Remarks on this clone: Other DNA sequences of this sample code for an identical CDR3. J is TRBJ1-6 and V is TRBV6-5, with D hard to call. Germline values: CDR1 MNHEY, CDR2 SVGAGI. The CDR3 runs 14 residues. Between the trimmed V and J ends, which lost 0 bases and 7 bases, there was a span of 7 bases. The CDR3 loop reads CASSYSGRNSPLHF. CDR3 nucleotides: TGTGCCAGCAGTTACTCAGGGAGAAATTCACCCCTCCACTTT.